The 4 T cell receptor beta chains below all came from one sample that was sequenced in a study of T cell responses to AZD1222 COVID-19 vaccine. The assay was immunoSEQ multiplex PCR, and TCRdb's table has in-frame clones only and misses some. Of about 81,000 clones in the sample, 80% to 95% were seen once. The source material was peripheral blood, sampled 28 days after the second AZD1222 dose. These TCRs come from an adult who received the AZD1222 COVID-19 vaccine.

This chain connects TRBV28 to TRBJ1-5; 7 bases line up with TRBD1. The V and J ends lost 5 bases and 8 bases, in that order; junction bases with no gene match: 24. The V gene's germline CDR1 is MDHEN and CDR2 SYDVKM. CDR3 length: 19 residues. Here the CDR3 reads CASSPRKTPLTGAREPQHF. DNA of the CDR3: TGTGCCAGCAGTCCACGTAAAACTCCTTTAACAGGGGCGAGGGAGCCCCAGCATTTT.

J is TRBJ2-7 and V is TRBV29-1; 10 bases map to TRBD1. The CDR3 is made up of 17 amino acids. CDR1 and CDR2 from the germline V gene are SQVTM and ANQGSEA. V was pared by 0 bases and J by 0 bases, with 8 bases of the junction left unmatched. CDR3 amino acids: CSVEDQGDRGASYEQYF. As DNA, the CDR3 is TGCAGCGTTGAAGATCAGGGGGACAGGGGAGCCTCCTACGAGCAGTACTTC.

The CDR3 sequence is CASSPYTEPSNYGYTF. The CDR3 DNA follows: TGTGCCAGCTCACCATACACGGAGCCTTCTAACTATGGCTACACCTTC. The chain has TRBV18 and TRBJ1-2, with D unclear. The CDR3 totals 16 residues. The V gene's germline CDR1 is KGHSH and CDR2 LQKENI. Trimming left V 2 bases short and J 0 bases short, with 13 bases between.

This clone has a single count. The J gene is TRBJ1-5, the V gene TRBV28; possibly TRBD1 for D (5 bases). Trimming left V 7 bases short and J 2 bases short, with 15 bases between. The V gene's germline CDR1 is MDHEN and CDR2 SYDVKM. This CDR3 has 15 amino acids. DNA of the CDR3: TGTGCCAGCACCGCCGCAGGGCGTGGCAATCAGCCCCAGCATTTT. Encoded protein: CASTAAGRGNQPQHF.